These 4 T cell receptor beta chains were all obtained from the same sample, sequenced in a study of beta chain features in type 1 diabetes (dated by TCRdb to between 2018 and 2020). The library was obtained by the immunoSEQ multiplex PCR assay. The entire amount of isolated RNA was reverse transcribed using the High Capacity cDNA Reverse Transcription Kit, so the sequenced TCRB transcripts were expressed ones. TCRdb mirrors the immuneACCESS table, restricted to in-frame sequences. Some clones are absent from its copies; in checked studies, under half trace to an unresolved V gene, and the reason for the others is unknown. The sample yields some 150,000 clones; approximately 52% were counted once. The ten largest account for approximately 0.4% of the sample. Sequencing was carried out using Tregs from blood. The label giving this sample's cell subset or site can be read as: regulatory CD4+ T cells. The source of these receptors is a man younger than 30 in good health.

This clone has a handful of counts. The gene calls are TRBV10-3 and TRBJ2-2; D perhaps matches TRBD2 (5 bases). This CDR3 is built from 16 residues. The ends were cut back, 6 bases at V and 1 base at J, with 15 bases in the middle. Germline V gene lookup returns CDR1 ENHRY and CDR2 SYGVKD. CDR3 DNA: TGTGCCATCAGCGTTTGGCGGGCGCAGAACACCGGGGAGCTGTTTTTT. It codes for CAISVWRAQNTGELFF.

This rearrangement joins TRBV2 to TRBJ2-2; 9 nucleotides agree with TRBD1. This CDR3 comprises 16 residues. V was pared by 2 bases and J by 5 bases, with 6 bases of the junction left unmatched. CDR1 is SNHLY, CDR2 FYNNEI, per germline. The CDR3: CASSELGTGQTGELFF. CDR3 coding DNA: TGTGCCAGCAGTGAATTGGGGACAGGGCAGACCGGGGAGCTGTTTTTT.

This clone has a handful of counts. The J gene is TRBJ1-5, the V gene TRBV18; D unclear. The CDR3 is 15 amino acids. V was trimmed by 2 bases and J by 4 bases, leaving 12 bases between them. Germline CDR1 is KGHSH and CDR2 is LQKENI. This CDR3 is CASSPKTEGNQPQHF. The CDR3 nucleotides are TGTGCCAGCTCACCAAAAACAGAGGGTAATCAGCCCCAGCATTTT.

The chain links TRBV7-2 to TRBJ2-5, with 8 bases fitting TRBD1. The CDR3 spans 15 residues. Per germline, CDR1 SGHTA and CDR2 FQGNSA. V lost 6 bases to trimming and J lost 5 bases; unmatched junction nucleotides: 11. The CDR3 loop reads CASSSRQGRWETQYF. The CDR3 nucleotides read TGTGCCAGCAGTTCCAGACAGGGGAGATGGGAGACCCAGTACTTC.